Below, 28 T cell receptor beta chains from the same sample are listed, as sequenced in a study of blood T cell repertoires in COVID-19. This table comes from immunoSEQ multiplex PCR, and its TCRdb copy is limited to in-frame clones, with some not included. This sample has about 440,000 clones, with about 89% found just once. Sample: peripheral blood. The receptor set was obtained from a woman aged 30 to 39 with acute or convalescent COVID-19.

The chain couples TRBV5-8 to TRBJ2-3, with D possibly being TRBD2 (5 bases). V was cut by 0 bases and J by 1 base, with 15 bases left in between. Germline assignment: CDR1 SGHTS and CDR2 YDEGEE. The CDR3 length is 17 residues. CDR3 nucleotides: TGTGCCAGCAGCTTGGCCTTGAGGGTACCCCGCACAGATACGCAGTATTTT. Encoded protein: CASSLALRVPRTDTQYF. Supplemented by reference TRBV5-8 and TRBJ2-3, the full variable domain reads EAGVTQSPTHLIKTRGQQATLRCSPISGHTSVYWYQQALGLGLQFLLWYDEGEERNRGNFPPRFSGRQFPNYSSELNVNALELEDSALYLCASSLALRVPRTDTQYFGPGTRLTVL.

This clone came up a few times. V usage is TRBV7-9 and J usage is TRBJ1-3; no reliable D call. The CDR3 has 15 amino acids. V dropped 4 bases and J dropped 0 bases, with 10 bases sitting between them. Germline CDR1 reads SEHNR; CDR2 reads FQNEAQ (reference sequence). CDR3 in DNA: TGTGCCAGCAGCTCCCCCGGGGACTCTGGAAACACCATATATTTT. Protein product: CASSSPGDSGNTIYF.

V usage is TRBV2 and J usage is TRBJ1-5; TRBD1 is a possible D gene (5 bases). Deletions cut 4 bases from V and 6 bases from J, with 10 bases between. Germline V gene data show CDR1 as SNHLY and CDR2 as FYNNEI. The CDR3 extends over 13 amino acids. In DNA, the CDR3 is TGTGCCAGCAGTGTAGGGGTAAGTCAGCCCCAGCATTTT. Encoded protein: CASSVGVSQPQHF. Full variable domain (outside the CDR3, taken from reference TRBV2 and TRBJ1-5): EPEVTQTPSHQVTQMGQEVILRCVPISNHLYFYWYRQILGQKVEFLVSFYNNEISEKSEIFDDQFSVERPDGSNFTLKIRSTKLEDSAMYFCASSVGVSQPQHFGDGTRLSIL.

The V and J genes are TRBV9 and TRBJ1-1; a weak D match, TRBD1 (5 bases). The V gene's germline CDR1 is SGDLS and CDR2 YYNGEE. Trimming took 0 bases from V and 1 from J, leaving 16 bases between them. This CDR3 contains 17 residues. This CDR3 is CASSVVQEPQGNTEAFF. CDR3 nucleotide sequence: TGTGCCAGCAGCGTAGTACAGGAGCCACAAGGGAACACTGAAGCTTTCTTT.

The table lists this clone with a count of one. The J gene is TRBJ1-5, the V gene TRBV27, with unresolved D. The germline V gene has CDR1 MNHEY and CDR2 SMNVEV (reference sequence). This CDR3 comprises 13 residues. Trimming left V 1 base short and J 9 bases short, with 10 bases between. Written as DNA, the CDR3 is TGTGCCAGCAGTTTATGGGCCGGGAGGCCCCAGCATTTT. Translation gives CASSLWAGRPQHF.

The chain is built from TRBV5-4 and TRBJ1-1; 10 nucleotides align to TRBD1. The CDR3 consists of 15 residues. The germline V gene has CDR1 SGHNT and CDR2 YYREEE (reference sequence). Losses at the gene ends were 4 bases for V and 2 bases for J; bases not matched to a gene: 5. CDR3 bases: TGTGCCAGCAGCAGACAGGGGGCGATCAACACTGAAGCTTTCTTT. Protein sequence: CASSRQGAINTEAFF.

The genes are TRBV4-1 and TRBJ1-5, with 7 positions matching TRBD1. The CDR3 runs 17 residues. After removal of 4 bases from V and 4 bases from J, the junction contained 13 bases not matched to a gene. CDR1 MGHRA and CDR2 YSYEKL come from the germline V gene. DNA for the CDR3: TGCGCCAGCAGCCCTTCCCTCCGGGACAGAAAAAATCAGCCCCAGCATTTT. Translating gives CASSPSLRDRKNQPQHF.

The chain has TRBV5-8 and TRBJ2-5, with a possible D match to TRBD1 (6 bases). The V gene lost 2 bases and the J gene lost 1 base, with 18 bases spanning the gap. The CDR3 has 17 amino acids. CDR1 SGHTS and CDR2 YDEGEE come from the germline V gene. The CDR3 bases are TGTGCCAGCAGCTTACCGCGAATTAACAGGGTCCAAGAGACCCAGTACTTC. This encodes CASSLPRINRVQETQYF.

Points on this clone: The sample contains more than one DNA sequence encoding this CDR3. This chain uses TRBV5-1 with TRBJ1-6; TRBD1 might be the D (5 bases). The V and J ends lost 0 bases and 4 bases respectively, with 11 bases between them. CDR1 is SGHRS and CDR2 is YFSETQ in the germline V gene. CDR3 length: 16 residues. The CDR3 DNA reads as TGCGCCAGCAGCTTGGCAGGGCAGACTTATAATTCACCCCTCCACTTT. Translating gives CASSLAGQTYNSPLHF. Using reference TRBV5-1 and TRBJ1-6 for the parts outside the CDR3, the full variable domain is KAGVTQTPRYLIKTRGQQVTLSCSPISGHRSVSWYQQTPGQGLQFLFEYFSETQRNKGNFPGRFSGRQFSNSRSEMNVSTLELGDSALYLCASSLAGQTYNSPLHFGNGTRLTVT.

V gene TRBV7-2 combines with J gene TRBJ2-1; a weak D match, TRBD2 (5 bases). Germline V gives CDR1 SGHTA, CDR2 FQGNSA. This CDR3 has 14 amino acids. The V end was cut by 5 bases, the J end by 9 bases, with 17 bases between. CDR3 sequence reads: CASSNPWGSAEQFF. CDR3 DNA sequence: TGTGCCAGCAGCAACCCATGGGGTAGCGCTGAGCAGTTCTTC.

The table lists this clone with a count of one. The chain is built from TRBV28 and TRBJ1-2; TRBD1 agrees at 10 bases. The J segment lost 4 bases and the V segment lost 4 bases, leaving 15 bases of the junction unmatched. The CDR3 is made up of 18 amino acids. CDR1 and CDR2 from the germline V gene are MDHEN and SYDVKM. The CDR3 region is CASSSTQGQGPIRYGYTF. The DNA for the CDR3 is TGTGCCAGCAGTTCCACTCAGGGACAGGGGCCAATACGCTATGGCTACACCTTC.

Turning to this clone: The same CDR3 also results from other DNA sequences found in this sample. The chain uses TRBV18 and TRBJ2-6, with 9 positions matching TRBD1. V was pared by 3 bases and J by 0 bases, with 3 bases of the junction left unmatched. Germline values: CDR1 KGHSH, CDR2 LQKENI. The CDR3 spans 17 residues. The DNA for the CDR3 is TGTGCCAGCTCACCCGGGACAGGGCTCTCTGGGGCCAACGTCCTGACTTTC. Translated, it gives CASSPGTGLSGANVLTF.

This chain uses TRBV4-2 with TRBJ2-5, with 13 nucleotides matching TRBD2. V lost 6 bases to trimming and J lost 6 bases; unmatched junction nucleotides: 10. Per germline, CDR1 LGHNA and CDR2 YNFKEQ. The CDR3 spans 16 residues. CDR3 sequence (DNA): TGTGCCAGCAGAGCAACTAGCGGGGGGGCTCTAAAGACCCAGTACTTC. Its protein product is CASRATSGGALKTQYF.

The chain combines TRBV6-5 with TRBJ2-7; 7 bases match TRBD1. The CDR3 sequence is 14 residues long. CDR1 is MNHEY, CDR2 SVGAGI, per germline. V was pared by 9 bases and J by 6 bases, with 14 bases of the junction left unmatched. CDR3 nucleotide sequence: TGTGCCAGGGGACATCAAAGGGGGCCTGGCGAGCAGTACTTC. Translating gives CARGHQRGPGEQYF.

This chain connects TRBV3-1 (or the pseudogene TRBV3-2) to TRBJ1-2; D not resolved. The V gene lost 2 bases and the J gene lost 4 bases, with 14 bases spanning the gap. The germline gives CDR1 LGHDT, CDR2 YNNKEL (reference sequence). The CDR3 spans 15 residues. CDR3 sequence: CASSQLAGARYGYTF. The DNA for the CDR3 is TGTGCCAGCAGCCAACTCGCGGGAGCTCGCTATGGCTACACCTTC.

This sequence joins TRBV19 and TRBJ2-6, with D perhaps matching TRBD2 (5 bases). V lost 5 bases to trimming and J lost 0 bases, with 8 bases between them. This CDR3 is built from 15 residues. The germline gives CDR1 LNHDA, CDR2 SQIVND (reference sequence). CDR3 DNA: TGTGCCAGTAGTTGGACTGACTCTGGGGCCAACGTCCTGACTTTC. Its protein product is CASSWTDSGANVLTF.

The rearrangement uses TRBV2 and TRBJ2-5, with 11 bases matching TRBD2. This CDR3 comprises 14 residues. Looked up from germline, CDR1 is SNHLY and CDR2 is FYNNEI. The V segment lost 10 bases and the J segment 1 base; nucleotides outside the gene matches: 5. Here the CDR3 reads CATQLAGAQETQYF. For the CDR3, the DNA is TGTGCCACACAACTAGCGGGGGCCCAAGAGACCCAGTACTTC.

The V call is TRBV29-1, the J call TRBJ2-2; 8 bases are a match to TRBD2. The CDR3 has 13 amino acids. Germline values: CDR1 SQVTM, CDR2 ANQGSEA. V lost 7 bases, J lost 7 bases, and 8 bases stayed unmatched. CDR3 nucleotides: TGCAGCGCCACCGGGGGGGCCGTCGGGGAGCTGTTTTTT. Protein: CSATGGAVGELFF.

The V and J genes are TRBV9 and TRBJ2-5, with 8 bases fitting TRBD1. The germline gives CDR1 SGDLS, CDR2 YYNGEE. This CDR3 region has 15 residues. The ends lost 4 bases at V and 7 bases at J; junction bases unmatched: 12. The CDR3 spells CASSPTLQGGGTQYF. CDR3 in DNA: TGTGCCAGCAGCCCCACATTACAGGGGGGTGGGACCCAGTACTTC. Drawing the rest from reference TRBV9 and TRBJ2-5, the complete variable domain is DSGVTQTPKHLITATGQRVTLRCSPRSGDLSVYWYQQSLDQGLQFLIQYYNGEERAKGNILERFSAQQFPDLHSELNLSSLELGDSALYFCASSPTLQGGGTQYFGPGTRLLVL.

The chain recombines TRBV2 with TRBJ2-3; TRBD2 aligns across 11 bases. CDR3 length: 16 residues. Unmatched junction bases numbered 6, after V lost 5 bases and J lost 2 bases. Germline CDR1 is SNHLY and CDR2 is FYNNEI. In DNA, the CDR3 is TGTGCCAGCAGTACGTCTAGCGGGGGGACCACAGATACGCAGTATTTT. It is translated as CASSTSSGGTTDTQYF.

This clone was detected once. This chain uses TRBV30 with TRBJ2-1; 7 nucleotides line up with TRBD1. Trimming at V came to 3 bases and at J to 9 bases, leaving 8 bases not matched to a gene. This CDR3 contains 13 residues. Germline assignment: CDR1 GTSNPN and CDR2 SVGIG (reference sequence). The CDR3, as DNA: TGTGCCTGGAGGAGGGGGCCCCTCGGTGAGCAGTTCTTC. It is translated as CAWRRGPLGEQFF.

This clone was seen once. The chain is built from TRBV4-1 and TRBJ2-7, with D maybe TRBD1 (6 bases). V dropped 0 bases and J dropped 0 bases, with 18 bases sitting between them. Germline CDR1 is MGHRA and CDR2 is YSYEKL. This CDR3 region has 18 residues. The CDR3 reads CASSQDRSGDTYSYEQYF. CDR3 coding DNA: TGCGCCAGCAGCCAAGATCGGTCTGGGGACACCTACTCCTACGAGCAGTACTTC.

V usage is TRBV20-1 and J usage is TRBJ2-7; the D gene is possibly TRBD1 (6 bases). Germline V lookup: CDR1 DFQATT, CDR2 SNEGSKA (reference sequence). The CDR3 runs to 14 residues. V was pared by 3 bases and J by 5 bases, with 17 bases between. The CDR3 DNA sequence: TGCAGTGCTAGTCGTACAGGGACACTGGACGAGCAGTACTTC. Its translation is CSASRTGTLDEQYF.

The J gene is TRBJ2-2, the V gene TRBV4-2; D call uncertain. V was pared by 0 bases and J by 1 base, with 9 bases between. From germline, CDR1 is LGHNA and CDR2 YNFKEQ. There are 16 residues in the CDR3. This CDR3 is CASSQDTEENTGELFF. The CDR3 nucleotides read TGTGCCAGCAGCCAAGATACTGAGGAGAACACCGGGGAGCTGTTTTTT.

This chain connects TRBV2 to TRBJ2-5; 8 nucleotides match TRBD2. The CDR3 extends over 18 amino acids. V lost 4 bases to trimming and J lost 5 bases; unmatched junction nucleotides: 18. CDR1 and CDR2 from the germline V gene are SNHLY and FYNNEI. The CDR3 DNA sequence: TGTGCCAGCAGTGGGCAGCGGGGGCGCGCCGTCTCCGAGGAGACCCAGTACTTC. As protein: CASSGQRGRAVSEETQYF.

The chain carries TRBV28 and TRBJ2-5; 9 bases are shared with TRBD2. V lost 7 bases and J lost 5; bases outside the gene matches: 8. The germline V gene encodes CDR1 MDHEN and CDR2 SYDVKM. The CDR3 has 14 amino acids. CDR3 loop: CASKGLAGLETQYF. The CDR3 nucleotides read TGTGCCAGCAAAGGGCTAGCGGGGCTGGAGACCCAGTACTTC. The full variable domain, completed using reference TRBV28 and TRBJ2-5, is DVKVTQSSRYLVKRTGEKVFLECVQDMDHENMFWYRQDPGLGLRLIYFSYDVKMKEKGDIPEGYSVSREKKERFSLILESASTNQTSMYLCASKGLAGLETQYFGPGTRLLVL.

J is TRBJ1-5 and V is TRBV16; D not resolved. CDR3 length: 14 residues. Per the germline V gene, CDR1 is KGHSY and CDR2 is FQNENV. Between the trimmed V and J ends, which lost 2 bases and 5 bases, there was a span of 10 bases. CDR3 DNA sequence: TGTGCCAGCAGCCAAGCCCCGGTCTATCAGCCCCAGCATTTT. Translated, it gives CASSQAPVYQPQHF.

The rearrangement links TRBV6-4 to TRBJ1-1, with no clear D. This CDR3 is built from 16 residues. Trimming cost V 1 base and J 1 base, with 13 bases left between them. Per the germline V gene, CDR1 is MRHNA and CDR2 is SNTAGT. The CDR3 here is CASSDCQRPKNTEAFF. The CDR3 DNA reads TGTGCCAGCAGTGACTGTCAGAGGCCTAAGAACACTGAAGCTTTCTTT.